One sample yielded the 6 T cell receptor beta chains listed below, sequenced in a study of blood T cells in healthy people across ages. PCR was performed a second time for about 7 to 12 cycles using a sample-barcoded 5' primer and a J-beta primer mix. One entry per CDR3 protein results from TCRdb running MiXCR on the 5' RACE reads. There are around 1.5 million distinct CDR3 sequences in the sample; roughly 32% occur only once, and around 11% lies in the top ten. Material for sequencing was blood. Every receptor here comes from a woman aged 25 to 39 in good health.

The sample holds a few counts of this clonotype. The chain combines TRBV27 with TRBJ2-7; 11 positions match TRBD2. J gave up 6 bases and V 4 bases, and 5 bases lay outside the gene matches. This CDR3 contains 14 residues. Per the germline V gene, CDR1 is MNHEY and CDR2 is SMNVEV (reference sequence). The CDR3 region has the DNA TGTGCCAGCAGTTCTTATAGCGGGAGGGCCGAGCAGTACTTC. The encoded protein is CASSSYSGRAEQYF.

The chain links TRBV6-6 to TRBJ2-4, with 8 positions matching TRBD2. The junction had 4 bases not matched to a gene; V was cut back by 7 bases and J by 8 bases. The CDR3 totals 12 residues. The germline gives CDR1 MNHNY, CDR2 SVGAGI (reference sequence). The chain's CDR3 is CASTPGGHIQYF. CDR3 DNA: TGTGCCAGCACCCCGGGGGGGCACATTCAGTACTTC.

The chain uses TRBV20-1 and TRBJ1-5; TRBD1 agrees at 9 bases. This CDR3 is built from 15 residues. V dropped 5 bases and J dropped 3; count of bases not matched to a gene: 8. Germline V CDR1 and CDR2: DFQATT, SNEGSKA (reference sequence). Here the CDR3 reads CSAVPGQGFNQPQHF. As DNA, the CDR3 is TGCAGTGCTGTGCCGGGACAGGGCTTCAATCAGCCCCAGCATTTT.

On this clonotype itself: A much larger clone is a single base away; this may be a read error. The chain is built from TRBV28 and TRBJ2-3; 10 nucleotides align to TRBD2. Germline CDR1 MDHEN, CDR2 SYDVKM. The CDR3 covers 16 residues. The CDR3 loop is CASSLGLAEPTGTQYF. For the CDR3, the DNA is TGTGCCAGCAGTCTAGGACTAGCGGAGCCCACAGGTACGCAGTATTTT.

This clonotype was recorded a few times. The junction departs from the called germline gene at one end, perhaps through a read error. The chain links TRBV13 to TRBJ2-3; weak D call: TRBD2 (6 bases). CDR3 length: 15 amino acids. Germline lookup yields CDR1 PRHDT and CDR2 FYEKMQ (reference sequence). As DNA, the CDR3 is TGTGCCAGCAGCATAGGGACTTCCCACACAGATACGCAGTATTTT. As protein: CASSIGTSHTDTQYF. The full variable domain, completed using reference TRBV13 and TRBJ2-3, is AAGVIQSPRHLIKEKRETATLKCYPIPRHDTVYWYQQGPGQDPQFLISFYEKMQSDKGSIPDRFSAQQFSDYHSELNMSSLELGDSALYFCASSIGTSHTDTQYFGPGTRLTVL.

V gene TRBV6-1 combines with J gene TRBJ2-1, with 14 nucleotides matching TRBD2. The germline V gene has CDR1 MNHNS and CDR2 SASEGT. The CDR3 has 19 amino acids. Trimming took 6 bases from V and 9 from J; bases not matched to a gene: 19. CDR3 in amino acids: CASRVGTPGLAGGSGEQFF. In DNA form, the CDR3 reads TGTGCCAGCAGGGTCGGGACACCCGGACTAGCGGGAGGCAGCGGTGAGCAGTTCTTC.